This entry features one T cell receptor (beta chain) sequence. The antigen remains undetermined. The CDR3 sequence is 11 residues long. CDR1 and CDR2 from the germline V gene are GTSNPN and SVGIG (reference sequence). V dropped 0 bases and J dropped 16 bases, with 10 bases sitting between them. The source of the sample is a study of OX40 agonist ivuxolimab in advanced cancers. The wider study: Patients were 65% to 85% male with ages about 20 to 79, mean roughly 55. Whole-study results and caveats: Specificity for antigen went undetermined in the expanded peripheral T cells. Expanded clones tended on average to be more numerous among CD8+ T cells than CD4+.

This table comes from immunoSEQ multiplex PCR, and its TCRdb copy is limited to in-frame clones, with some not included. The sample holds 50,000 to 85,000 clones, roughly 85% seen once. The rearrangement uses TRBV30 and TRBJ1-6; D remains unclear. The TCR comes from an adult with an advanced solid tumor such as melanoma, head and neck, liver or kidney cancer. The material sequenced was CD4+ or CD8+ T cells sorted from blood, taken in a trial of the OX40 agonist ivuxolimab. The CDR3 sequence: CAWSVREKLHF. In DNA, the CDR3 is TGTGCCTGGAGTGTGCGGGAGAAACTCCACTTT.